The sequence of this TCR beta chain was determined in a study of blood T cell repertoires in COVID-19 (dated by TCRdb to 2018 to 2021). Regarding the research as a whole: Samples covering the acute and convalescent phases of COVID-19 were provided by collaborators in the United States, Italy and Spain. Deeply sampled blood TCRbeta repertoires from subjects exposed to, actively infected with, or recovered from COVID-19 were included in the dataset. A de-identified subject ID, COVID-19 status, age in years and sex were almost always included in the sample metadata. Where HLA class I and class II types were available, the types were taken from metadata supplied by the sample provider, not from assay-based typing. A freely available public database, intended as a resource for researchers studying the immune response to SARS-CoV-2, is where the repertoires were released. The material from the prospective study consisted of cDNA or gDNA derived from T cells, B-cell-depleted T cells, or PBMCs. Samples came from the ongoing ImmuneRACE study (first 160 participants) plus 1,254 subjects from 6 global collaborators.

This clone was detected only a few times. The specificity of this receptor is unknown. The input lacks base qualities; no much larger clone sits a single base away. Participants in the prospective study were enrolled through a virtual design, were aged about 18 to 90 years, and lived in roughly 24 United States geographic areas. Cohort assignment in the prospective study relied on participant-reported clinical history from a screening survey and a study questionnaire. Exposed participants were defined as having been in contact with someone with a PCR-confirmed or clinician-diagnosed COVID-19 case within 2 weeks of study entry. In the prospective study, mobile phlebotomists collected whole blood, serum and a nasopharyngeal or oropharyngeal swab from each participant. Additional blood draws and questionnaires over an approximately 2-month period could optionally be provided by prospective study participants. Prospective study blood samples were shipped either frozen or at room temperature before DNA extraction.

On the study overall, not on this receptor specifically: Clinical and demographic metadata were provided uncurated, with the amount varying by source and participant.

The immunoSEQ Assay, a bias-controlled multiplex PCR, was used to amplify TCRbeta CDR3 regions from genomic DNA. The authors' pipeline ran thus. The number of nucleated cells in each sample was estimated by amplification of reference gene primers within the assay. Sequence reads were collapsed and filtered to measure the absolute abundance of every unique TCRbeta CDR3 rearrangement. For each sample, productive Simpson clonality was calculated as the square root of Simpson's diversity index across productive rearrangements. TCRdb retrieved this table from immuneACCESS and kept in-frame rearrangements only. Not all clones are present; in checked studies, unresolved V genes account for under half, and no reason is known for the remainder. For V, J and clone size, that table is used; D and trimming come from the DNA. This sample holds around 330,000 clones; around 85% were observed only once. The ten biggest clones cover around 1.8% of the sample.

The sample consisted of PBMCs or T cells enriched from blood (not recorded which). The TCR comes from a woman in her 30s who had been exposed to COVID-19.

CDR3 protein: CASSVQGLNTEAFF. The nucleotide sequence reads as follows: TGTGCCAGCAGCGTTCAGGGTTTGAACACTGAAGCTTTCTTT. The sequence is built from TRBV28 and TRBJ1-1; TRBD1 is a weak D gene call, 5 bases matching. The CDR3 goes from the cysteine to the phenylalanine over 14 residues. Here the CDR3 DNA is all that survives: 42 bases in frame from base 1. V gives up 6 bases and J gives up 0 bases, and the segment between their germline ends measures 11 bases. Taken from the germline V gene, the CDR1 and CDR2 loops are MDHEN and SYDVKM.